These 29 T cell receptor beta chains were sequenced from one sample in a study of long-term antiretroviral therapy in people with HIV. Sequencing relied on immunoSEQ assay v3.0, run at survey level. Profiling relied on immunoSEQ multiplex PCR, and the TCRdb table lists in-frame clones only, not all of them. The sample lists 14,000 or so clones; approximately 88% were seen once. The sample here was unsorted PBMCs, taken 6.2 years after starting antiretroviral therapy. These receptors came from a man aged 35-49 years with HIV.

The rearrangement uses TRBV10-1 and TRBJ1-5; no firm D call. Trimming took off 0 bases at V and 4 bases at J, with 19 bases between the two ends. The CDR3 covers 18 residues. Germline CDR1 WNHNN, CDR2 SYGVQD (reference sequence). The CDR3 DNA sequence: TGCGCCAGCAGTGAGTCTCGATCCCACCGGCAGGAAAATCAGCCCCAGCATTTT. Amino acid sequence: CASSESRSHRQENQPQHF.

CDR3 nucleotides: TGTGCCAGCAGTTTAAGGGTCGATGAGCAGTTCTTC. As protein: CASSLRVDEQFF. The rearrangement links TRBV28 to TRBJ2-1; D ambiguous. V was clipped by 2 bases and J by 8 bases, with 7 bases between them. Germline-derived CDR1 and CDR2 are MDHEN and SYDVKM. The CDR3 is 12 residues long.

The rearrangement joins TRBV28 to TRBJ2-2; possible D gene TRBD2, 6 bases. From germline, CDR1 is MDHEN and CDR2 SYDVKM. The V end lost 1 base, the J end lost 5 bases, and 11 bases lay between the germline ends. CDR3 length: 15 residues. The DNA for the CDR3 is TGTGCCAGCAGTTTATACGGAGGGAGGACCGGGGAGCTGTTTTTT. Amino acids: CASSLYGGRTGELFF.

CDR3 loop: CASSRWGTSGRLSNEQFF. The CDR3 DNA follows: TGTGCCAGTAGTCGCTGGGGGACTAGCGGGAGGTTGAGCAATGAGCAGTTCTTC. The rearrangement joins TRBV19 to TRBJ2-1, with 15 bases identical to TRBD2. V lost 5 bases and J lost 6; bases outside the gene matches: 11. Germline V gives CDR1 LNHDA, CDR2 SQIVND (reference sequence). This CDR3 comprises 18 residues.

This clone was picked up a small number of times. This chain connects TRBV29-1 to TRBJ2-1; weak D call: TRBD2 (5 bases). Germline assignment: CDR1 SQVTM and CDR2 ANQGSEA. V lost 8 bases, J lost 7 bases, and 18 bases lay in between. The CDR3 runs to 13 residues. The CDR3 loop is CSYRGGIGNEQFF. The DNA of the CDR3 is TGCAGCTACCGAGGAGGCATAGGGAATGAGCAGTTCTTC.

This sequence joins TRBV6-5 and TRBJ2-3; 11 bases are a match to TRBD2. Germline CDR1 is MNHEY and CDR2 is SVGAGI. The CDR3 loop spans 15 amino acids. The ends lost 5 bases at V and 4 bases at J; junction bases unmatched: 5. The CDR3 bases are TGTGCCAGCAGTCCGGGACTAGCGGCTCCAGATACGCAGTATTTT. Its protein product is CASSPGLAAPDTQYF.

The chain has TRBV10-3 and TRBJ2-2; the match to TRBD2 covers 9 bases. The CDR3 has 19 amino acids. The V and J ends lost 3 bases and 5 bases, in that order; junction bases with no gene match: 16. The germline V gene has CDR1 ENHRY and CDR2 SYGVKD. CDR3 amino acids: CAISDPLPPRGRVTGELFF. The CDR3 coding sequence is TGTGCCATCAGTGATCCCCTGCCGCCGCGCGGGAGGGTGACCGGGGAGCTGTTTTTT.

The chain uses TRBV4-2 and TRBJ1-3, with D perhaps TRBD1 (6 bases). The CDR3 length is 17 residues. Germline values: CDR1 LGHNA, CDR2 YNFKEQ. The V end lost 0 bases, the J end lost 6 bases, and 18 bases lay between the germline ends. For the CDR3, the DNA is TGTGCCAGCAGCCAAGACCATTCGGGGGGGCTTATAAACACCATATATTTT. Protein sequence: CASSQDHSGGLINTIYF.

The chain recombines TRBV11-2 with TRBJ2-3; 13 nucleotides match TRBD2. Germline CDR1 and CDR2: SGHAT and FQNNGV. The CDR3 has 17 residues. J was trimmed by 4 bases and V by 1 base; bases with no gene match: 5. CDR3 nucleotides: TGTGCCAGCAGCTTAGGGACTAGCGGGAGTAGGGCAGATACGCAGTATTTT. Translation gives CASSLGTSGSRADTQYF.

CDR3 sequence (DNA): TGCGCCAGCAGCCAATGGGGGGCGAGCGGCACTGAAGCTTTCTTT. It is translated as CASSQWGASGTEAFF. This chain connects TRBV4-3 to TRBJ1-1; tentatively, D is TRBD1 (6 bases). The CDR3 is 15 amino acids. The germline V gene encodes CDR1 LGHNA and CDR2 YSLEER. V lost 2 bases, J lost 4 bases, and 14 bases lay in between.

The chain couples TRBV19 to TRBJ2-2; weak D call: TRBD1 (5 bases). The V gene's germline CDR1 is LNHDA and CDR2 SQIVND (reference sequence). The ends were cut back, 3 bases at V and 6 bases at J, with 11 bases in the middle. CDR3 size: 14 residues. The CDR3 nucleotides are TGTGCCAGTAGTATGGCCCCAGGGTCCGGGGAGCTGTTTTTT. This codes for CASSMAPGSGELFF.

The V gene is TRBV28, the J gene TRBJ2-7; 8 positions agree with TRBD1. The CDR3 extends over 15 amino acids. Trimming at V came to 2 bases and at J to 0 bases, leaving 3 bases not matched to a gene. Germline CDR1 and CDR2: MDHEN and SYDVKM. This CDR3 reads CASSLGGTGSYEQYF. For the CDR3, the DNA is TGTGCCAGCAGTTTAGGCGGGACAGGCTCCTACGAGCAGTACTTC.

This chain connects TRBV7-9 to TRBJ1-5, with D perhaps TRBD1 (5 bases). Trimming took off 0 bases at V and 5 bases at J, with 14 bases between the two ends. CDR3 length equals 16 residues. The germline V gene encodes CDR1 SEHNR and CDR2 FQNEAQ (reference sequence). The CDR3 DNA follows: TGTGCCAGCAGCTTAGCGTCTGGGCAGGGCCATCAGCCCCAGCATTTT. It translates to CASSLASGQGHQPQHF.

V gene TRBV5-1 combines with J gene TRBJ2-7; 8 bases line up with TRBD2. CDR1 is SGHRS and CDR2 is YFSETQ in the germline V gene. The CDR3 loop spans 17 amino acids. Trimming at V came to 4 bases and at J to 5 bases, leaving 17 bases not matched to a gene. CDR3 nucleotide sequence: TGCGCCAGCAGCACGACCATACTAGCGGACCAATCCCACGAGCAGTACTTC. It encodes CASSTTILADQSHEQYF.

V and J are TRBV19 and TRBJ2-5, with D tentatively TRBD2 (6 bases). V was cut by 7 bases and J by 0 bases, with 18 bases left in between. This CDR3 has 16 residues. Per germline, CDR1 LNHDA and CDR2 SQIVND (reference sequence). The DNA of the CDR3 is TGTGCCAGTAAAGGTATGGGGGGATCGTACCAAGAGACCCAGTACTTC. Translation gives CASKGMGGSYQETQYF.

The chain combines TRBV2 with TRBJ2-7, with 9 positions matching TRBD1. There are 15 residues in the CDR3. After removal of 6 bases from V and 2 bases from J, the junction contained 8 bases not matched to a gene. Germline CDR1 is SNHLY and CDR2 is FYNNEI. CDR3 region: CASSETGGAAYEQYF. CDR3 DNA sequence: TGTGCCAGCAGCGAAACAGGGGGCGCTGCCTACGAGCAGTACTTC. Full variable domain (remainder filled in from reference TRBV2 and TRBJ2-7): EPEVTQTPSHQVTQMGQEVILRCVPISNHLYFYWYRQILGQKVEFLVSFYNNEISEKSEIFDDQFSVERPDGSNFTLKIRSTKLEDSAMYFCASSETGGAAYEQYFGPGTRLTVT.

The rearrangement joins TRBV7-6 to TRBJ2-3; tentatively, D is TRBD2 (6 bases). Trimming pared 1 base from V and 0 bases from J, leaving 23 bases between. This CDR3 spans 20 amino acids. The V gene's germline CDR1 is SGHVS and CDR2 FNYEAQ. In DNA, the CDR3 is TGTGCCAGCAGCTTAGTAATACCCATGGATGGGGGGACCAGCACAGATACGCAGTATTTT. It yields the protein CASSLVIPMDGGTSTDTQYF.

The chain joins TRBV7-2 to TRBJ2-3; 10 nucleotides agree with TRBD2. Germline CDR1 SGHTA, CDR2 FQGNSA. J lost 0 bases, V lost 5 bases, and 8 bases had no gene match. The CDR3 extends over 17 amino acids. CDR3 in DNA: TGTGCCAGCAGCCAAAACGGACTAGCGGCTAGCACAGATACGCAGTATTTT. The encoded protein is CASSQNGLAASTDTQYF.

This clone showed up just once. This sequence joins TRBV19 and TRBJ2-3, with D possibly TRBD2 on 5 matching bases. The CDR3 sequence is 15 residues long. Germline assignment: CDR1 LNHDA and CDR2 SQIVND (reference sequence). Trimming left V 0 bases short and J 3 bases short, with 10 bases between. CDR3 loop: CASSIESPGTDTQYF. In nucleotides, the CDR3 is TGTGCCAGTAGTATAGAATCCCCGGGGACAGATACGCAGTATTTT. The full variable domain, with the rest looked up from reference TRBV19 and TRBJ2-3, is DGGITQSPKYLFRKEGQNVTLSCEQNLNHDAMYWYRQDPGQGLRLIYYSQIVNDFQKGDIAEGYSVSREKKESFPLTVTSAQKNPTAFYLCASSIESPGTDTQYFGPGTRLTVL.

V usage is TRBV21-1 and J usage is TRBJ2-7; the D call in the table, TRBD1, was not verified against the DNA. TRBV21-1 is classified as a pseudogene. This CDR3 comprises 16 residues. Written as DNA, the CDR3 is TGTGCCAGCAGCAAAGAATCGGACAGGGGAATATACGAGCAGTACTTC. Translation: CASSKESDRGIYEQYF.

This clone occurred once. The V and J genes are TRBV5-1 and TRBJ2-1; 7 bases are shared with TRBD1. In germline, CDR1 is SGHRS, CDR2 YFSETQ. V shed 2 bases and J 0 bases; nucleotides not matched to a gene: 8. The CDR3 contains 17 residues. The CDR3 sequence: CASSLIIRQGSYNEQFF. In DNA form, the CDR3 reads TGCGCCAGCAGCTTAATCATTAGACAGGGCTCCTACAATGAGCAGTTCTTC.

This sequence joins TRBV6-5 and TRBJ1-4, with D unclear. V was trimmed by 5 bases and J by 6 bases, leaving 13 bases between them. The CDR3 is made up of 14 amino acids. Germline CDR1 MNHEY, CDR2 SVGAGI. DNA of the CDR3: TGTGCCAGCAGTCCGGTTGGTGGGGATGAAAAACTGTTTTTT. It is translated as CASSPVGGDEKLFF.

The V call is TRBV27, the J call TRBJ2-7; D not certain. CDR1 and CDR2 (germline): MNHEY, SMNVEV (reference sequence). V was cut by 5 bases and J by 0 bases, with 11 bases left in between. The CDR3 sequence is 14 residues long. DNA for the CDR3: TGTGCCAGCAGTGGGTCAGCGAGCTCCTACGAGCAGTACTTC. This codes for CASSGSASSYEQYF.

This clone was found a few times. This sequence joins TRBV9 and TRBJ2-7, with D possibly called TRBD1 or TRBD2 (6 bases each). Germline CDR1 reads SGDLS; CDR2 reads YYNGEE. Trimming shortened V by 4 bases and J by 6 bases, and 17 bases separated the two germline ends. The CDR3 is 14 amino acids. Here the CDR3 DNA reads TGTGCCAGCAGCCCAAGAGGGGGGCTCGGCGAGCAGTACTTC. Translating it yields CASSPRGGLGEQYF.

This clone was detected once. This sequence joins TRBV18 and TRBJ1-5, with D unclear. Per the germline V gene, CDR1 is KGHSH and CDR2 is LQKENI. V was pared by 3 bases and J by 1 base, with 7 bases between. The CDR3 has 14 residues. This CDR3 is CASSPLDSNQPQHF. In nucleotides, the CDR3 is TGTGCCAGCTCACCTCTGGACAGCAATCAGCCCCAGCATTTT.

The DNA of the CDR3 is TGTGCCAGCAGCTTAGGGGACCAGCCCCAGCATTTT. Amino acid sequence: CASSLGDQPQHF. The genes are TRBV7-9 and TRBJ1-5; maybe TRBD1 (5 bases). V gave up 1 base and J gave up 7 bases, with 5 bases separating them. From germline, CDR1 is SEHNR and CDR2 FQNEAQ (reference sequence). CDR3 length: 12 residues.

CDR3 residues: CASSLSQSLYNEQFF. In nucleotides, the CDR3 is TGTGCCAGCAGCTTAAGTCAGAGTCTCTACAATGAGCAGTTCTTC. The chain recombines TRBV7-3 with TRBJ2-1, with no clear D. Between the trimmed V and J ends, which lost 1 base and 3 bases, there was a span of 10 bases. CDR1 SGHTA and CDR2 FQGTGA come from the germline V gene. CDR3 length: 15 amino acids.

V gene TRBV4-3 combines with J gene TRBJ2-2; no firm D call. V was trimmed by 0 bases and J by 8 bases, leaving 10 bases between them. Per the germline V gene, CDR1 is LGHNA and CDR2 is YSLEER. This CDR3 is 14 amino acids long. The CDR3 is CASSQDKTLGELFF. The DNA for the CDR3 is TGCGCCAGCAGCCAAGATAAGACGTTGGGGGAGCTGTTTTTT.

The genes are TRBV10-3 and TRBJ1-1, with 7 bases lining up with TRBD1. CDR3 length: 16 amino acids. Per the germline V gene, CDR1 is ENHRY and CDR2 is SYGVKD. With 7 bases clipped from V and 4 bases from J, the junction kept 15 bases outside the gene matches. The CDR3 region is CAITFGDREGGTEAFF. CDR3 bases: TGTGCCATCACCTTCGGCGACAGGGAGGGGGGCACTGAAGCTTTCTTT.